These T cell receptor beta chains were read from a single sample in a study of siplizumab effects on memory and regulatory T cells. Method: immunoSEQ multiplex PCR; TCRdb's copy keeps in-frame clones and lacks some. Of some 96,000 clones in the sample, 91% were seen once. The sequenced material came from CD4+ T cells sorted from blood. The origin of the receptors is a human donor in good health. Each CDR3 is given with its conserved first and last residue. Each record gives: clone size, V gene, D gene, J gene, CDR3 protein, CDR3 DNA. A D gene is named only where the DNA matches it firmly. Some rows mark clone size as missing; the rest say once, few, many or name a class of expanded clone.

clone size: .; V gene: TRBV7-3; D gene: .; J gene: TRBJ2-5; CDR3 protein: CASSPNPRGAQETQYF; CDR3 DNA: TGTGCCAGCAGCCCAAACCCCCGGGGGGCCCAAGAGACCCAGTACTTC
clone size: .; V gene: TRBV7-9; D gene: TRBD1; J gene: TRBJ1-1; CDR3 protein: CASSPVGGTGMNTEAFF; CDR3 DNA: TGTGCCAGCAGCCCCGTAGGGGGGACAGGGATGAACACTGAAGCTTTCTTT
clone size: .; V gene: TRBV2; D gene: .; J gene: TRBJ2-4; CDR3 protein: CASRTIGTKNIQYF; CDR3 DNA: TGTGCCAGCAGGACCATAGGGACCAAAAACATTCAGTACTTC
clone size: once; V gene: TRBV9; D gene: TRBD2; J gene: TRBJ2-1; CDR3 protein: CASSVSSGDYNEQFF; CDR3 DNA: TGTGCCAGCAGCGTCTCTAGCGGGGACTACAATGAGCAGTTCTTC
clone size: .; V gene: TRBV5-4; D gene: TRBD2; J gene: TRBJ2-5; CDR3 protein: CASSWVGYSGGTETQYF; CDR3 DNA: TGTGCCAGCAGCTGGGTGGGGTACAGCGGGGGTACTGAGACCCAGTACTTC
clone size: once; V gene: TRBV28; D gene: TRBD1; J gene: TRBJ2-1; CDR3 protein: CASSPPGQGVEEQFF; CDR3 DNA: TGTGCCAGCAGTCCCCCGGGACAGGGTGTCGAAGAGCAGTTCTTC
clone size: .; V gene: TRBV11-1; D gene: TRBD1; J gene: TRBJ2-1; CDR3 protein: CASSPLTGAYNEQFF; CDR3 DNA: TGTGCCAGCAGCCCCCTGACAGGGGCCTACAATGAGCAGTTCTTC
clone size: once; V gene: TRBV6-6; D gene: TRBD1; J gene: TRBJ1-2; CDR3 protein: CASSRGQGADGYTF; CDR3 DNA: TGTGCCAGCAGTCGAGGACAGGGGGCAGATGGCTACACCTTC
clone size: .; V gene: TRBV5-6; D gene: TRBD2; J gene: TRBJ2-1; CDR3 protein: CASSIRLAGSWEQFF; CDR3 DNA: TGTGCCAGCAGCATCCGACTAGCGGGGAGTTGGGAGCAGTTCTTC
clone size: .; V gene: TRBV7-3; D gene: TRBD1; J gene: TRBJ2-1; CDR3 protein: CASSLSIGQAYNEQFF; CDR3 DNA: TGTGCCAGCAGCCTTAGCATAGGACAGGCGTACAATGAGCAGTTCTTC
clone size: .; V gene: TRBV5-1; D gene: .; J gene: TRBJ2-5; CDR3 protein: CASSFGQIETQYF; CDR3 DNA: TGCGCCAGCAGCTTTGGACAGATAGAGACCCAGTACTTC
clone size: .; V gene: TRBV5-1; D gene: .; J gene: TRBJ2-5; CDR3 protein: CASSTTIQETQYF; CDR3 DNA: TGCGCCAGCAGCACGACTATACAAGAGACCCAGTACTTC
clone size: .; V gene: TRBV10-2; D gene: .; J gene: TRBJ1-5; CDR3 protein: CASSEYGGNQPQHF; CDR3 DNA: TGCGCCAGCAGTGAGTATGGGGGAAATCAGCCCCAGCATTTT
clone size: .; V gene: TRBV2; D gene: TRBD2; J gene: TRBJ2-7; CDR3 protein: CASSPRTSGYEQYF; CDR3 DNA: TGTGCCAGCAGTCCCCGGACTAGCGGTTACGAGCAGTACTTC
clone size: .; V gene: TRBV5-4; D gene: .; J gene: TRBJ2-5; CDR3 protein: CASSTGLTQYF; CDR3 DNA: TGTGCCAGCAGCACCGGACTGACCCAGTACTTC
clone size: .; V gene: TRBV19; D gene: .; J gene: TRBJ1-2; CDR3 protein: CASSTSETGTRYGYTF; CDR3 DNA: TGTGCCAGTAGTACCTCCGAGACGGGAACCAGGTATGGCTACACCTTC